This TCR beta chain was sequenced for a study of T-cell memory formation after mild COVID-19. In germline, CDR1 is MNHEY, CDR2 SVGAGI. V shed 8 bases, J shed 5 bases, and the junction held 14 bases outside the gene matches. This CDR3 has 15 amino acids. Using its own MiXCR run on the 5' RACE reads, TCRdb lists one record per CDR3 protein. The profile shows roughly 620,000 distinct CDR3 sequences, approximately 19% of them singletons. Sequenced sample: PBMCs or a T cell subset sorted from them (not recorded which). The chain has TRBV6-5 and TRBJ1-2, with 7 bases fitting TRBD1. This clonotype was obtained from an adult woman who had mild COVID-19 (a few samples of this study predate the infection). Cell type and time point are not known. The CDR3 nucleotides are TGTGCCAGCTGGGGTTTAGGGGGCAATAGTTATGGCTACACCTTC. Translated: CASWGLGGNSYGYTF.